The 10 T cell receptor beta chains below all came from one sample that was sequenced in a study of CD8+CD57+ T cells in acquired aplastic anemia. TCR beta VDJ and CDR3 profiles were obtained from a genomic DNA template. TCRdb passed the reads through MiXCR, listing each CDR3 protein once. The sample comprises some 190,000 distinct CDR3 sequences, less than 70% of which are singletons, and approximately 15% rests with the top ten. Material for sequencing was sorted CD4+, CD8+, or CD8+CD57+ T cells (not recorded which) from PBMCs. The receptor source for this set is a human donor in good health, serving as a control.

Turning to this clonotype: The CDR3 does not end in the conserved phenylalanine or tryptophan, so this is likely a read error. This rearrangement joins TRBV7-8 to TRBJ2-1; 11 nucleotides agree with TRBD2. With V trimmed by 3 bases and J by 2 bases, 3 bases remained unmatched. Germline-derived CDR1 and CDR2 are SGHVS and FQNEAQ. The CDR3 runs to 16 residues. The CDR3 DNA is TGTGCCAGCAGCTTCGTTAGCGGGGGGGCCTACAATGAGCAGTTCTGT. Protein sequence: CASSFVSGGAYNEQFC.

This clonotype was counted between two and nine times. V is TRBV5-6 and J is TRBJ1-3; D gene uncertain. Between the trimmed V and J ends, which lost 1 base and 2 bases, there was a span of 10 bases. Germline V CDR1 and CDR2: SGHDT, YYEEEE. The CDR3 covers 15 residues. The CDR3 DNA is TGTGCCAGCAGCTTGTATGAGAAGACTGGAAACACCATATATTTT. This encodes CASSLYEKTGNTIYF. Filled out from reference TRBV5-6 and TRBJ1-3, the complete variable domain reads DAGVTQSPTHLIKTRGQQVTLRCSPKSGHDTVSWYQQALGQGPQFIFQYYEEEERQRGNFPDRFSGHQFPNYSSELNVNALLLGDSALYLCASSLYEKTGNTIYFGEGSWLTVV.

J is TRBJ1-1 and V is TRBV29-1, with no clear D. Germline values: CDR1 SQVTM, CDR2 ANQGSEA. The V and J ends lost 2 bases and 3 bases respectively, with 4 bases between them. This CDR3 spans 11 amino acids. CDR3 protein: CSVERDTEAFF. DNA for the CDR3: TGCAGCGTTGAACGGGACACTGAAGCTTTCTTT.

The rearrangement joins TRBV7-2 to TRBJ2-7; either TRBD1 or TRBD2 may fit D (6 bases each). The V gene lost 5 bases and the J gene lost 2 bases, with 16 bases spanning the gap. CDR1 and CDR2 from the germline V gene are SGHTA and FQGNSA. The CDR3 has 15 amino acids. The CDR3 region has the DNA TGTGCCAGCAGCAACCGGGGGACAAAAACCTACGAGCAGTACTTC. It codes for CASSNRGTKTYEQYF.

A note on this clonotype: Given a much more abundant clone one base away, this may be a read error. This chain connects TRBV20-1 to TRBJ2-5, with 8 positions matching TRBD2. Per the germline V gene, CDR1 is DFQATT and CDR2 is SNEGSKA (reference sequence). The CDR3 contains 14 residues. CDR3 bases: TGCAGTGCCACGGGGGGGGCCCTTCAAGAGACCCAGTGCTTC. Translated, it gives CSATGGALQETQCF.

This clonotype was seen ten or more times. In nucleotides, the CDR3 is TGCGCCAGCAGCTTGGCGCAGGCCTCCACTGAAGCTTTCTTT. Its protein product is CASSLAQASTEAFF. The V gene is TRBV5-1, the J gene TRBJ1-1; no reliable D call. This CDR3 is 14 amino acids long. With 0 bases removed from V and 4 bases from J, the gap between germline ends came to 10 bases. Germline loops: CDR1 SGHRS, CDR2 YFSETQ.

This clonotype was found many times. This rearrangement joins TRBV19 to TRBJ1-2; possible D gene TRBD1, 6 bases. Trimming pared 9 bases from V and 4 bases from J, leaving 24 bases between. CDR1 is LNHDA, CDR2 SQIVND, per germline (reference sequence). CDR3 length: 16 residues. Here the CDR3 DNA reads TGTGCCAGCTGCTCCGGGACAACAAAAAGGATCTATGGCTACACCTTC. Translating gives CASCSGTTKRIYGYTF.

This clonotype was counted at least ten times. This chain uses TRBV20-1 with TRBJ1-1; D gene uncertain. The CDR3 runs to 12 residues. The ends were cut back, 0 bases at V and 8 bases at J, with 10 bases in the middle. Germline V gene lookup returns CDR1 DFQATT and CDR2 SNEGSKA (reference sequence). CDR3 protein: CSARDRRAEAFF. In DNA form, the CDR3 reads TGCAGTGCTAGAGATCGGCGGGCCGAAGCTTTCTTT.

This clonotype has a count of ten or more. The V gene is TRBV7-8, the J gene TRBJ2-7; D may correspond to TRBD1 or TRBD2 (7 bases each). The CDR3 is 9 residues long. Germline-derived CDR1 and CDR2 are SGHVS and FQNEAQ. Trimming shortened V by 9 bases and J by 12 bases, and 12 bases separated the two germline ends. CDR3 loop: CASPGGAYF. Here the CDR3 DNA reads TGTGCCAGTCCAGGGGGGGCGTACTTC.

This chain links TRBV25-1 with TRBJ1-1, with D unresolved. The V end was cut by 3 bases, the J end by 8 bases, with 7 bases between. Germline CDR1 reads MGHDK; CDR2 reads SYGVNS. CDR3 length: 11 amino acids. CDR3 sequence (DNA): TGTGCCAGCAGTGAGAACGTGGAAGCTTTCTTT. Translated, it gives CASSENVEAFF.